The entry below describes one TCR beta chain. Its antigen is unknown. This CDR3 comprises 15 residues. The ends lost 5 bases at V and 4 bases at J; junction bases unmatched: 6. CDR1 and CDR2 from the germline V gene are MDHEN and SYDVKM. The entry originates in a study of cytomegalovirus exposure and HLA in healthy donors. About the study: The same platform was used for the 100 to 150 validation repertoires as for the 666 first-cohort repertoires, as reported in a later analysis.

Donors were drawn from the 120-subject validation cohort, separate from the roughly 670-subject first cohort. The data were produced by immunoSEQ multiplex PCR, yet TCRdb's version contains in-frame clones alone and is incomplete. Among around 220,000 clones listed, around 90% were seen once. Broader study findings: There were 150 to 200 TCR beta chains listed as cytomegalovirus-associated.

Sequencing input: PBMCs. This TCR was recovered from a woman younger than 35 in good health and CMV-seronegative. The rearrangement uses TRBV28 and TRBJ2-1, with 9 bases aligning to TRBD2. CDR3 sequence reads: CASSPGTSSYNEQFF. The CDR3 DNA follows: TGTGCCAGCAGTCCGGGGACTAGCAGTTACAATGAGCAGTTCTTC.